The 10 T cell receptor beta chains listed next were all sequenced from one sample in a study of blood T cell repertoires in COVID-19. Sequencing was performed with immunoSEQ multiplex PCR; in TCRdb, only in-frame clones are kept and a portion is missing. The sample yields roughly 330,000 clones, around 87% seen once. Specimen: PBMCs or T cells enriched from blood (not recorded which). The receptors were sampled from a woman aged 25 to 39 who had recovered from COVID-19.

This clone came up once. The chain is built from TRBV11-3 and TRBJ2-5, with 7 bases matching TRBD1. From germline, CDR1 is SGHNT and CDR2 YENEEA. J gave up 1 base and V 5 bases, and 7 bases lay outside the gene matches. This CDR3 region has 15 residues. CDR3 bases: TGTGCCAGCAGCCCAGGGGGAGCCGCCCAAGAGACCCAGTACTTC. As protein: CASSPGGAAQETQYF. Using reference TRBV11-3 and TRBJ2-5 for the parts outside the CDR3, the full variable domain is EAGVVQSPRYKIIEKKQPVAFWCNPISGHNTLYWYLQNLGQGPELLIRYENEEAVDDSQLPKDRFSAERLKGVDSTLKIQPAELGDSAVYLCASSPGGAAQETQYFGPGTRLLVL.

Only one count was recorded for this clone. J is TRBJ1-5 and V is TRBV5-8; 7 bases match TRBD1. The CDR3 covers 18 residues. After removal of 4 bases from V and 4 bases from J, the junction contained 17 bases not matched to a gene. CDR1 and CDR2 from the germline V gene are SGHTS and YDEGEE. The CDR3 reads CASSPGTITQGTNQPQHF. The DNA for the CDR3 is TGTGCCAGCAGCCCGGGTACAATCACACAGGGGACAAATCAGCCCCAGCATTTT.

This clone was recorded many times. The chain couples TRBV19 to TRBJ1-1; 8 bases fit TRBD1. The V gene end was trimmed by 5 bases and the J gene end by 4 bases; junction bases not matched to a gene: 3. Germline loops: CDR1 LNHDA, CDR2 SQIVND (reference sequence). This CDR3 has 13 residues. The CDR3, as DNA: TGTGCCAGTAGTCTTCAGGGGGCCACTGAAGCTTTCTTT. It yields the protein CASSLQGATEAFF.

The V call is TRBV6-1, the J call TRBJ2-3, with TRBD2 matching 9 bases. Germline V gene data show CDR1 as MNHNS and CDR2 as SASEGT. V was pared by 2 bases and J by 6 bases, with 9 bases of the junction left unmatched. The CDR3 extends over 16 amino acids. CDR3 DNA: TGTGCCAGCAGTGAAATTCTAGCGGGGAGGGGGGATACGCAGTATTTT. Encoded protein: CASSEILAGRGDTQYF.

The chain recombines TRBV6-1 with TRBJ1-2; TRBD1 matches at 7 bases. The V and J ends lost 0 bases and 5 bases, in that order; junction bases with no gene match: 6. This CDR3 region has 15 residues. Looked up from germline, CDR1 is MNHNS and CDR2 is SASEGT. CDR3 nucleotides: TGTGCCAGCAGTGAAGCAACAGGGGCGGGATATGGCTACACCTTC. Residues: CASSEATGAGYGYTF.

The rearrangement uses TRBV7-7 and TRBJ2-6; D possibly corresponds to TRBD1 (6 bases). The CDR3 has 16 amino acids. V was pared by 5 bases and J by 0 bases, with 11 bases between. The germline gives CDR1 SSHAT, CDR2 FNYEAQ (reference sequence). The CDR3 loop reads CASSGTSRSGANVLTF. The CDR3 DNA reads TGTGCCAGCAGCGGGACATCGCGCTCTGGGGCCAACGTCCTGACTTTC.

V and J are TRBV7-2 and TRBJ1-6; D is possibly TRBD1 (6 bases). The CDR3 covers 16 residues. V lost 4 bases and J lost 8, with 18 bases in between. Per the germline V gene, CDR1 is SGHTA and CDR2 is FQGNSA. CDR3 sequence: CASSWKTGGHDSPLHF. CDR3 DNA: TGTGCCAGCAGCTGGAAGACAGGCGGACACGATTCACCCCTCCACTTT.

The chain couples TRBV20-1 to TRBJ1-5; D gene ambiguous. Trimming cost V 3 bases and J 0 bases, with 15 bases left between them. The CDR3 is 16 residues long. The germline V gene encodes CDR1 DFQATT and CDR2 SNEGSKA (reference sequence). In DNA form, the CDR3 reads TGCAGTGCTAGTGGGCAGTATGATTATAGCAATCAGCCCCAGCATTTT. Residues: CSASGQYDYSNQPQHF.

The chain couples TRBV5-1 to TRBJ2-7, with a possible D match to TRBD1 (5 bases). The V end was cut by 2 bases, the J end by 0 bases, with 15 bases between. The CDR3 spans 16 residues. Germline V gene data show CDR1 as SGHRS and CDR2 as YFSETQ. CDR3 bases: TGCGCCAGCAGCTTCGGAGACCCCAGGGCCTCCTACGAGCAGTACTTC. It codes for CASSFGDPRASYEQYF.

The chain has TRBV5-1 and TRBJ2-1; D gene uncertain. This CDR3 region has 15 residues. The V gene's germline CDR1 is SGHRS and CDR2 YFSETQ. The ends were cut back, 1 base at V and 0 bases at J, with 8 bases in the middle. For the CDR3, the DNA is TGCGCCAGCAGCTTGTCAACAAGCTCCTACAATGAGCAGTTCTTC. Translated: CASSLSTSSYNEQFF.